This T cell receptor beta chain comes out of a study of memory CD4+ T cells and cytomegalovirus serostatus. Trimming stripped 1 base from V and 0 bases from J, with 3 bases between. Germline V gene lookup returns CDR1 SGHAT and CDR2 FQNNGV. The CDR3 loop spans 13 amino acids. The protocol was immunoSEQ multiplex PCR, while the TCRdb copy is restricted to in-frame clones and leaves out a portion. The sample has under 40,000 clones; around 80% are singletons. The sort gate was single viable CD3+CD4+CD8-CD45RO+ cells for memory CD4+ T cells. The V gene is TRBV11-2, the J gene TRBJ2-5; D is uncertain. This receptor was identified in an adult in good health and CMV-seropositive. Input material: memory CD4+ T cells from blood. The CDR3 region has the DNA TGTGCCAGCAGCTTAGGCAACCAAGAGACCCAGTACTTC. Protein product: CASSLGNQETQYF. The full variable domain, in which reference TRBV11-2 and TRBJ2-5 provide the parts outside the CDR3, is EAGVAQSPRYKIIEKRQSVAFWCNPISGHATLYWYQQILGQGPKLLIQFQNNGVVDDSQLPKDRFSAERLKGVDSTLKIQPAKLEDSAVYLCASSLGNQETQYFGPGTRLLVL.